The source of this TCR beta chain is a study of T cell repertoires in cytomegalovirus infection. At the level of the study: Both a matching HLA type and CMV infection were indicated by public TCR beta signatures. Notes on the study in general: The ex vivo response was dominated by HLA-C-restricted CMV-specific TCR beta clonotypes. Pooled public TCR beta family frequency picked out CMV carriers with the relevant HLA.

MiXCR, applied by TCRdb to the reads, yields one record per CDR3 protein. The profile shows around 260,000 distinct CDR3 sequences, roughly 25% of them singletons. This clonotype has just a few counts. Antigen: not known. This CDR3 is built from 14 residues. CDR1 and CDR2 (germline): SEHNR, FQNEAQ (reference sequence). Germline trimming cut 5 bases from V and 7 bases from J; bases unmatched to any gene: 9. The specimen was PBMCs. The J gene is TRBJ2-7, the V gene TRBV7-9; 9 nucleotides agree with TRBD2. This clonotype was obtained from a human donor in good health (CMV status not recorded). Some clones in this sample may be carry-over from other donors' samples. The CDR3 region is CASSQLAGTTEQYF. The DNA for the CDR3 is TGTGCCAGCAGCCAGCTAGCGGGGACTACAGAGCAGTACTTC.